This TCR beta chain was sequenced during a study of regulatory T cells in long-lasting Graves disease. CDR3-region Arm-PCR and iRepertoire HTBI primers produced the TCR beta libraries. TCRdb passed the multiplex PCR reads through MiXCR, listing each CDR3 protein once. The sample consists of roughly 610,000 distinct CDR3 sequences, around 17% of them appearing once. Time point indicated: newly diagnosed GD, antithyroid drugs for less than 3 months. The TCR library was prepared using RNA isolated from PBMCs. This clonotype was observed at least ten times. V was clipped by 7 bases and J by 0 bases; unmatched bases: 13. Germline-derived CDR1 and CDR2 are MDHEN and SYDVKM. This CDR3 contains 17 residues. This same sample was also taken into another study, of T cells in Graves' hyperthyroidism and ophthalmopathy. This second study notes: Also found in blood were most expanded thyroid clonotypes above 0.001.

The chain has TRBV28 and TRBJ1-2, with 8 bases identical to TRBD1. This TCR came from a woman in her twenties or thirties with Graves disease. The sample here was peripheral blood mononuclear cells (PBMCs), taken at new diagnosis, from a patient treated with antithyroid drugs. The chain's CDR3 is CASTQLVGTGTNYGYTF. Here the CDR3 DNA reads TGTGCCAGCACCCAACTAGTGGGGACAGGAACTAACTATGGCTACACCTTC.